These T cell receptor beta chains were read from a single sample in a study of cytomegalovirus exposure and HLA in healthy donors. Method: immunoSEQ multiplex PCR; TCRdb's copy keeps in-frame clones and lacks some. The sample lists some 150,000 clones; around 75% were seen once. The material sequenced was PBMCs. These receptor sequences come from a young man in good health and CMV-seropositive. Both conserved end residues are part of each CDR3. Fields, in order: D gene, J gene, V gene, clone size, CDR3 DNA, CDR3 protein. A D gene is named only where the DNA matches it firmly. Clone size is not always given. Where it is, it says once, few, many or a class for expanded clones.

NA TRBJ1-5 TRBV7-6 NA TGTGCCAGCAGCTTGGCAGTTAATCAGCCCCAGCATTTT CASSLAVNQPQHF
TRBD2 TRBJ2-4 TRBV28 NA TGTGCCAGCGCCCCGCCGGTGTATACGGGAGGGCGATACATTCAGTACTTC CASAPPVYTGGRYIQYF
TRBD2 TRBJ2-7 TRBV6-1 NA TGTGCCAGCAGTGATGTCTCTAGCGGAAGGGATCAGTACTTC CASSDVSSGRDQYF
TRBD1 TRBJ2-7 TRBV14 NA TGTGCCAGCAGCGAAGGGGGCCCCGGCTCCTACGAGCAGTACTTC CASSEGGPGSYEQYF
NA TRBJ2-5 TRBV19 NA TGTGCCAGTAGTATTCGTCCAGCGCAAGAGACCCAGTACTTC CASSIRPAQETQYF
TRBD1 TRBJ2-7 TRBV5-6 NA TGTGCCAGCAGCCCCCCAGGGACAGCAAACTACGAGCAGTACTTC CASSPPGTANYEQYF
TRBD2 TRBJ2-5 TRBV4-1 once TGCGCCAGCAGTCCAAACGCCCTAGCGGCCAAGTACTTC CASSPNALAAKYF
TRBD1 TRBJ2-3 TRBV4-2 NA TGTGCCAGCAGCCGCGGGGACAGGGGGTCGGCAGATACGCAGTATTTT CASSRGDRGSADTQYF
NA TRBJ2-2 TRBV5-1 NA TGCGCCAGCAGGCAGGGGAACACCGGGGAGCTGTTTTTT CASRQGNTGELFF
NA TRBJ2-1 TRBV30 NA TGTGCCTGGAGGGTTGCAACCAGCTCCTACAATGAGCAGTTCTTC CAWRVATSSYNEQFF